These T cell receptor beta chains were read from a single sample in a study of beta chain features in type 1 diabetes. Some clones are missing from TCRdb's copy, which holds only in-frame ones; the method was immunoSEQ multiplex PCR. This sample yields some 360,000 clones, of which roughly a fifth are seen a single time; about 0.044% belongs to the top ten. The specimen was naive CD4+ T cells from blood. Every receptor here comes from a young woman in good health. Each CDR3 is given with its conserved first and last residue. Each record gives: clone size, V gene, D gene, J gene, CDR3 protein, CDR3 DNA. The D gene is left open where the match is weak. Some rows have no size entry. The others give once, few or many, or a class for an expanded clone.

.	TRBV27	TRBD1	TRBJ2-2	CASKSDRGNTGELFF	TGTGCCAGCAAATCGGACAGGGGGAACACCGGGGAGCTGTTTTTT
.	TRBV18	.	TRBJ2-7	CASSPTGEGFYEQYF	TGTGCCAGCTCACCGACAGGGGAGGGCTTCTACGAGCAGTACTTC
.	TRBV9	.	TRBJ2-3	CASSPSGPTDTQYF	TGTGCCAGCAGCCCTTCGGGTCCCACCGATACGCAGTATTTT
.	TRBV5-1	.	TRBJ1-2	CASSGQDYGYTF	TGCGCCAGCAGCGGCCAGGACTATGGCTACACCTTC
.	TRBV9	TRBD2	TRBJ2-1	CASSFRVAGGYNEQFF	TGTGCCAGCAGCTTCAGGGTAGCGGGAGGCTACAATGAGCAGTTCTTC
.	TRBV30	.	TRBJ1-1	CAWTHGTTEAFF	TGTGCCTGGACTCACGGGACTACTGAAGCTTTCTTT
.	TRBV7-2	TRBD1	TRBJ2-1	CASNSPGTGSYNEQFF	TGTGCCAGCAACTCCCCCGGGACAGGGTCCTACAATGAGCAGTTCTTC
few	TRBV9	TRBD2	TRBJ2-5	CASSGTSGRPQETQYF	TGTGCCAGCAGCGGAACTAGCGGGAGGCCTCAAGAGACCCAGTACTTC
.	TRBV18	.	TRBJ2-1	CASSPRSSFEQFF	TGTGCCAGCTCACCTCGGTCCTCCTTTGAGCAGTTCTTC
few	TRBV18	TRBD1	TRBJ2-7	CASSPPTGVPYEQYF	TGTGCCAGCTCACCACCGACAGGGGTGCCCTACGAGCAGTACTTC
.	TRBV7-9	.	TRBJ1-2	CASSSDSYGYTF	TGTGCCAGCAGCTCGGACAGTTATGGCTACACCTTC
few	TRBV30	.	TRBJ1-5	CAWSVGGSNQPQHF	TGTGCCTGGAGTGTAGGGGGAAGCAATCAGCCCCAGCATTTT
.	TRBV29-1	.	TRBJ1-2	CSVDGYGYTF	TGCAGCGTTGACGGCTATGGCTACACCTTC
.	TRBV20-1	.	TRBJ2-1	CSALSGYEQFF	TGCAGTGCTTTATCAGGGTATGAGCAGTTCTTC
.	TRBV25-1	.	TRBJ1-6	CASSVVGNSPLHF	TGTGCCAGCAGTGTGGTGGGCAATTCACCCCTCCACTTT
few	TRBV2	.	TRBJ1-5	CASSESTEDQPQHF	TGTGCCAGCAGTGAAAGCACGGAGGATCAGCCCCAGCATTTT
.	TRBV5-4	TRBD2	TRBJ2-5	CASSISGRAEETQYF	TGTGCCAGCAGCATTAGCGGGAGGGCCGAAGAGACCCAGTACTTC
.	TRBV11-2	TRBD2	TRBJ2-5	CASSTRLAEETQYF	TGTGCCAGCAGCACGCGACTAGCGGAAGAGACCCAGTACTTC
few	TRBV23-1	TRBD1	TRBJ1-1	CASSHKTGTVNTEAFF	TGCGCCAGCAGTCACAAAACCGGGACAGTGAACACTGAAGCTTTCTTT
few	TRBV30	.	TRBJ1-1	CAWRGGHRGAEAFF	TGTGCCTGGAGAGGGGGACATCGCGGCGCTGAAGCTTTCTTT
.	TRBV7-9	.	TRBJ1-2	CASSSISYGYTF	TGTGCCAGCAGCTCGATCAGCTATGGCTACACCTTC
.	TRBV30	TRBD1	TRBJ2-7	CAWRSGTGGGYEQYF	TGTGCCTGGAGGTCCGGGACAGGGGGCGGTTACGAGCAGTACTTC
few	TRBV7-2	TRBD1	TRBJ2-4	CASSKGQTHFLAKGIQYF	TGTGCCAGCAGCAAGGGACAGACACATTTCCTAGCCAAAGGCATTCAGTACTTC
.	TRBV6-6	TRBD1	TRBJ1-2	CASSYRGQAGYGYTF	TGTGCCAGCAGTTACAGGGGACAGGCAGGCTATGGCTACACCTTC
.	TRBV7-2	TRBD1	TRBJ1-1	CASSHRGLGTEAFF	TGTGCCAGCAGCCACAGGGGGCTGGGGACTGAAGCTTTCTTT
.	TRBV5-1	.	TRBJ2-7	CASSVQGFHEQYF	TGCGCCAGCAGCGTTCAGGGTTTCCACGAGCAGTACTTC
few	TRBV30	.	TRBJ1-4	CAWPPGGTDEKLFF	TGTGCCTGGCCCCCCGGGGGGACGGATGAAAAACTGTTTTTT
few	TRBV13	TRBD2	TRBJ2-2	CASSLAGGLDGELFF	TGTGCCAGCAGCTTAGCGGGAGGGCTTGACGGGGAGCTGTTTTTT
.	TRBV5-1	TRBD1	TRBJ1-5	CASSSTGGNQPQHF	TGCGCCAGCAGCTCTACAGGGGGCAACCAGCCCCAGCATTTT
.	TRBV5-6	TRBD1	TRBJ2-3	CASSSGQGQGDTQYF	TGTGCCAGCAGCTCGGGACAGGGGCAGGGAGATACGCAGTATTTT
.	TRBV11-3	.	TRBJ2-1	CASSIDGSYNEQFF	TGTGCCAGCAGCATAGACGGGTCCTACAATGAGCAGTTCTTC
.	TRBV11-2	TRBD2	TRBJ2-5	CASSLELAGGPSQETQYF	TGTGCCAGCAGCTTAGAACTAGCGGGGGGGCCGAGCCAAGAGACCCAGTACTTC
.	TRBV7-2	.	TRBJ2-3	CASSGTAGRGTDTQYF	TGTGCCAGCAGCGGTACGGCGGGGCGAGGCACAGATACGCAGTATTTT
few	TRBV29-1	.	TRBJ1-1	CSVAGLNTEAFF	TGCAGCGTGGCGGGACTGAACACTGAAGCTTTCTTT
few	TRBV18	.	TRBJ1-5	CASSFSNQPQHF	TGTGCCAGCTCCTTTAGCAATCAGCCCCAGCATTTT
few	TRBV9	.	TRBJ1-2	CASSVDQANYGYTF	TGTGCCAGCAGCGTAGATCAGGCGAACTATGGCTACACCTTC
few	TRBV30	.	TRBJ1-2	CAWSPLGGPTF	TGTGCCTGGAGTCCCCTCGGGGGGCCCACCTTC
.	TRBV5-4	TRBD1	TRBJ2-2	CASSLDRGRTGELFF	TGTGCCAGCAGCTTGGACAGGGGGCGAACCGGGGAGCTGTTTTTT
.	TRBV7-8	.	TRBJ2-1	CASSLYISSGGPPYNEQFF	TGTGCCAGCAGTCTATATATCTCCAGTGGGGGCCCCCCATACAATGAGCAGTTCTTC
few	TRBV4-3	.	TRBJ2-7	CASSPPVISYEQYF	TGCGCCAGCAGCCCCCCGGTAATCTCCTACGAGCAGTACTTC
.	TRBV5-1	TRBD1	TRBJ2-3	CASSLRPGQEYTDTQYF	TGCGCCAGCAGCTTGAGGCCGGGACAGGAGTACACAGATACGCAGTATTTT
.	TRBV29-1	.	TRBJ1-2	CSGGGLTYGYTF	TGCAGCGGGGGGGGGCTTACCTATGGCTACACCTTC
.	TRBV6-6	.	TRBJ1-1	CASRRRGNTEAFF	TGTGCCAGCAGACGGAGGGGGAACACTGAAGCTTTCTTT
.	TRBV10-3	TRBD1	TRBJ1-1	CAISESKDRAKAFF	TGTGCCATCAGTGAGTCGAAGGACAGGGCGAAGGCTTTCTTT
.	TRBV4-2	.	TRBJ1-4	CASSQDGSGGGKLFF	TGTGCCAGCAGCCAAGACGGGTCTGGAGGAGGGAAACTGTTTTTT
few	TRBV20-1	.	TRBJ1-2	CSPGSYGYTF	TGCAGCCCAGGCAGCTATGGCTACACCTTC
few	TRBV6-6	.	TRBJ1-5	CASSYSHNQPQHF	TGTGCCAGCAGTTACTCCCACAATCAGCCCCAGCATTTT
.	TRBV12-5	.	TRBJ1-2	CASGMTNSYGYTF	TGTGCTAGTGGCATGACTAACAGCTATGGCTACACCTTC
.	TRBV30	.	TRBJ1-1	CAWSTGYTEAFF	TGTGCCTGGTCGACAGGCTACACTGAAGCTTTCTTT
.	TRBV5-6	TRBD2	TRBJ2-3	CASSLGGRGGRYF	TGTGCCAGCAGCTTGGGAGGGCGGGGGGGCCGGTATTTT
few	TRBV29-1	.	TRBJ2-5	CSVRGLGQETQYF	TGCAGCGTCCGGGGACTGGGGCAAGAGACCCAGTACTTC
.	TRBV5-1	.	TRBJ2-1	CASSPSGGGSYNEQFF	TGCGCCAGCAGCCCTTCAGGCGGAGGCTCCTACAATGAGCAGTTCTTC
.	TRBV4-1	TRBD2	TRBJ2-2	CASSQTPGRTSSGTGELFF	TGCGCCAGCAGCCAAACCCCGGGCCGGACTAGCAGTGGCACCGGGGAGCTGTTTTTT
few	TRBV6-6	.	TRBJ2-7	CASSYGPVQALQGQYF	TGTGCCAGCAGTTACGGCCCGGTACAGGCCCTTCAGGGGCAGTACTTC
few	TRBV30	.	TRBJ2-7	CAWSVSGSDEQYF	TGTGCCTGGAGTGTATCGGGGAGCGACGAGCAGTACTTC